The rows below give T cell receptor beta chains drawn from one sample of a study of T cell responses to AZD1222 COVID-19 vaccine. Profiled with immunoSEQ multiplex PCR; TCRdb holds only in-frame clones, not every one. Here the sample spans 65,000 to 80,000 clones, around 89% being singletons. The sample consisted of peripheral blood, taken 28 days after the second dose of the MenACWY control vaccine. These receptors came from an adult who received the MenACWY meningococcal vaccine as a control. CDR3s include the opening cysteine and the closing phenylalanine or tryptophan. The order of the fields is J gene, clone size, V gene, D gene, CDR3 protein, CDR3 DNA. A D gene is named only where the DNA matches it firmly. Size is omitted from some rows. Given values are once, few, many or a class for expanded clones.

TRBJ2-5	.	TRBV11-2	.	CASSLDGKLQETQYF	TGTGCCAGCAGCTTAGATGGAAAACTTCAAGAGACCCAGTACTTC
TRBJ1-5	.	TRBV6-1	.	CASSESLGTNQPQHF	TGTGCCAGCAGTGAAAGTCTAGGTACCAATCAGCCCCAGCATTTT
TRBJ1-4	.	TRBV18	TRBD1	CASSLIRDRVEKLFF	TGTGCCAGCTCACTTATCCGGGACAGGGTTGAAAAACTGTTTTTT
TRBJ2-2	.	TRBV27	.	CASRQNTGELFF	TGTGCCAGCAGACAGAACACCGGGGAGCTGTTTTTT
TRBJ2-6	.	TRBV10-3	.	CATLGSPGANVLTF	TGTGCCACCCTCGGTTCCCCTGGGGCCAACGTCCTGACTTTC
TRBJ2-3	.	TRBV4-1	.	CASSRAGPGTDTQYF	TGCGCCAGCAGCCGGGCAGGGCCGGGCACAGATACGCAGTATTTT
TRBJ2-2	.	TRBV7-2	TRBD2	CASSPPGLAMAGELFF	TGTGCCAGCAGCCCTCCGGGACTAGCGATGGCCGGGGAGCTGTTTTTT
TRBJ1-2	.	TRBV19	.	CASSIDGQAPLGGYTF	TGTGCCAGTAGTATAGACGGGCAGGCCCCTTTGGGAGGCTACACCTTC
TRBJ2-3	.	TRBV4-1	.	CASSPHETLAADTQYF	TGCGCCAGCAGCCCTCATGAGACTCTGGCCGCAGATACGCAGTATTTT
TRBJ1-2	.	TRBV9	TRBD1	CASSAAGTGGVYGYTF	TGTGCCAGCAGCGCCGCCGGGACAGGGGGCGTTTATGGCTACACCTTC
TRBJ1-4	.	TRBV7-2	TRBD1	CASSFRTGSGEKLFF	TGTGCCAGCAGCTTCAGGACAGGATCAGGGGAAAAACTGTTTTTT
TRBJ1-5	.	TRBV2	.	CASSGADLQPQHF	TGTGCCAGCAGTGGCGCCGATCTCCAGCCCCAGCATTTT
TRBJ2-3	.	TRBV7-2	.	CASSLQPSTDTQYF	TGTGCCAGCAGCCTACAGCCTAGCACAGATACGCAGTATTTT
TRBJ2-2	.	TRBV30	TRBD1	CACHTGARTGELFF	TGTGCCTGTCATACAGGGGCGAGGACCGGGGAGCTGTTTTTT
TRBJ2-2	.	TRBV28	.	CASSFDADSFIGTGELFF	TGTGCCAGCAGTTTCGACGCGGACAGCTTCATCGGCACCGGGGAGCTGTTTTTT
TRBJ2-2	.	TRBV28	TRBD2	CASRHSGSRTGELFF	TGTGCCAGCAGACATAGCGGGAGCAGAACCGGGGAGCTGTTTTTT
TRBJ2-1	few	TRBV29-1	.	CSARSDSYNEQFF	TGCAGCGCCCGTTCGGACTCTTACAATGAGCAGTTCTTC
TRBJ1-1	few	TRBV6-2/TRBV6-3	.	CASSYEVLNTEAFF	TGTGCCAGCAGTTACGAGGTTTTGAACACTGAAGCTTTCTTT
TRBJ1-1	.	TRBV10-3	.	CAIGDTEAFF	TGTGCCATCGGGGACACTGAAGCTTTCTTT
TRBJ1-1	.	TRBV9	.	CASSYRDVNTEAFF	TGTGCCAGCAGCTACCGGGACGTGAACACTGAAGCTTTCTTT
TRBJ2-4	.	TRBV10-1	.	CASSRDTGGIQYF	TGCGCCAGCAGCCGGGACACGGGGGGCATTCAGTACTTC
TRBJ1-1	.	TRBV5-1	.	CASSFRPGDLGSNTEAFF	TGCGCCAGCAGCTTCCGTCCCGGGGATCTCGGATCGAACACTGAAGCTTTCTTT
TRBJ1-5	once	TRBV25-1	.	CASSDAGRENQPQHF	TGTGCCAGCAGTGACGCGGGACGGGAGAATCAGCCCCAGCATTTT
TRBJ1-5	.	TRBV6-1	TRBD1	CASSEAPTGRQPQHF	TGTGCCAGCAGTGAAGCCCCGACAGGGAGGCAGCCCCAGCATTTT
TRBJ1-4	once	TRBV18	TRBD1	CASSTGESTNEKLFF	TGTGCCAGCTCAACAGGGGAATCCACTAATGAAAAACTGTTTTTT